These 25 T cell receptor beta chains were all obtained from the same sample, sequenced in a study of T cells after yellow fever vaccination. TCRdb ran MiXCR on the 5' RACE reads and lists one entry per CDR3 protein. This sample has 450,000 to 550,000 distinct CDR3 sequences; 21% occur once, and the top ten carry about a sixth. The starting material was PBMCs, obtained less than 25 days after the first yellow fever vaccination. The receptors derive from a man aged 18 to 30 who received the YFV17D yellow fever vaccine.

The table lists this clonotype with a few counts. V is TRBV9 and J is TRBJ2-6; 9 nucleotides match TRBD1. CDR1 and CDR2 from the germline V gene are SGDLS and YYNGEE. This CDR3 is built from 19 residues. V was clipped by 3 bases and J by 0 bases; unmatched bases: 10. CDR3 bases: TGTGCCAGCAGCGGCCCGACAGGGGGTTATGTCTCTGGGGCCAACGTCCTGACTTTC. Translated, it gives CASSGPTGGYVSGANVLTF.

The chain recombines TRBV3-1 with TRBJ2-3; 13 bases are shared with TRBD2. V was pared by 4 bases and J by 1 base, with 8 bases of the junction left unmatched. This CDR3 has 18 amino acids. Germline assignment: CDR1 LGHDT and CDR2 YNNKEL (reference sequence). The CDR3: CASSPLGLAGFRTDTQYF. CDR3 DNA sequence: TGTGCCAGCAGCCCATTGGGACTAGCGGGATTCCGCACAGATACGCAGTATTTT.

J is TRBJ1-1 and V is TRBV5-1; D remains ambiguous. Trimming removed 0 bases from V and 3 bases from J, with 15 bases in between. CDR3 length equals 16 residues. Germline V gene lookup returns CDR1 SGHRS and CDR2 YFSETQ. The CDR3, as DNA: TGCGCCAGCAGCTTGGTACGGGCGAGTTTGGACACTGAAGCTTTCTTT. Its translation is CASSLVRASLDTEAFF.

V is TRBV12-3 or TRBV12-4 and J is TRBJ2-5, with 7 positions matching TRBD1. This CDR3 spans 13 amino acids. Trimming cost V 7 bases and J 4 bases; bases outside gene matches: 6. The CDR3 loop is CASKQGLRETQYF. The CDR3 DNA reads TGTGCCAGCAAACAGGGGTTACGAGAGACCCAGTACTTC.

V usage is TRBV15 and J usage is TRBJ1-1; D is possibly TRBD1 (6 bases). Looked up from germline, CDR1 is LNHNV and CDR2 is YYDKDF (reference sequence). Between the trimmed V and J ends, which lost 2 bases and 6 bases, there was a span of 16 bases. The CDR3 extends over 15 amino acids. CDR3 sequence: CATSRQTGFGAEAFF. In DNA form, the CDR3 reads TGTGCCACCAGCAGACAAACAGGGTTTGGGGCTGAAGCTTTCTTT.

Only a few counts were recorded for this clonotype. The rearrangement joins TRBV2 to TRBJ1-1; possibly TRBD1 for D (5 bases). The CDR3 is 15 amino acids. V lost 4 bases and J lost 4, with 16 bases in between. The germline V gene encodes CDR1 SNHLY and CDR2 FYNNEI. The CDR3 region has the DNA TGTGCCAGCAGTGGAAACACAGGTTGGGTCACTGAAGCTTTCTTT. As protein: CASSGNTGWVTEAFF.

This chain joins TRBV30 and TRBJ1-4, with no clear D. The germline gives CDR1 GTSNPN, CDR2 SVGIG (reference sequence). The CDR3 has 14 amino acids. Trimming stripped 0 bases from V and 4 bases from J, with 9 bases between. CDR3: CAWSVRVDNEKLFF. In nucleotides, the CDR3 is TGTGCCTGGAGTGTACGGGTAGATAATGAAAAACTGTTTTTT.

The genes are TRBV20-1 and TRBJ2-1, with a tentative D call TRBD2 (6 bases). From germline, CDR1 is DFQATT and CDR2 SNEGSKA (reference sequence). CDR3 length: 16 residues. V lost 6 bases and J lost 0, with 18 bases in between. The CDR3 here is CSAPLIAESSYNEQFF. The CDR3 nucleotides are TGCAGTGCCCCACTAATAGCGGAAAGCTCCTACAATGAGCAGTTCTTC.

In its sample, this clonotype was seen a few times. The chain has TRBV3-1 and TRBJ2-2; D may correspond to TRBD1 or TRBD2 (6 bases each). Germline V lookup: CDR1 LGHDT, CDR2 YNNKEL (reference sequence). The length of the CDR3 is 16 residues. Trimming took 2 bases from V and 1 from J, leaving 11 bases between them. CDR3 region: CASSQRGAGNTGELFF. CDR3 coding DNA: TGTGCCAGCAGCCAAAGGGGGGCGGGGAACACCGGGGAGCTGTTTTTT. Full variable domain (missing parts from reference TRBV3-1 and TRBJ2-2): DTAVSQTPKYLVTQMGNDKSIKCEQNLGHDTMYWYKQDSKKFLKIMFSYNNKELIINETVPNRFSPKSPDKAHLNLHINSLELGDSAVYFCASSQRGAGNTGELFFGEGSRLTVL.

This CDR3 is CASSGDGFSGANVLTF. DNA for the CDR3: TGTGCCAGCAGTGGGGACGGCTTCTCTGGGGCCAACGTCCTGACTTTC. The rearrangement joins TRBV2 to TRBJ2-6, with D possibly called TRBD1 or TRBD2 (5 bases each). The CDR3 runs 16 residues. In germline, CDR1 is SNHLY, CDR2 FYNNEI. V was shortened by 4 bases and J by 0 bases, with 10 bases between the two germline ends.

The V call is TRBV12-3 or TRBV12-4, the J call TRBJ1-4; no definite D call. V was trimmed by 4 bases and J by 6 bases, leaving 6 bases between them. The CDR3 length is 12 residues. The CDR3 coding sequence is TGTGCCAGCAGTTCCGTTGATGAAAAACTGTTTTTT. The encoded protein is CASSSVDEKLFF.

This clonotype has a handful of counts. The rearrangement links TRBV4-1 to TRBJ2-7; D assignment may be TRBD1 or TRBD2 (5 bases each). Germline V lookup: CDR1 MGHRA, CDR2 YSYEKL. Trimming removed 4 bases from V and 2 bases from J, with 15 bases in between. CDR3 size: 15 residues. This CDR3 is CASSRTWDRTYEQYF. In DNA, the CDR3 is TGCGCCAGCAGCCGAACCTGGGACCGGACCTACGAGCAGTACTTC.

This clonotype turned up a few times. The rearrangement joins TRBV20-1 to TRBJ1-2, with D perhaps TRBD1 (5 bases). The CDR3 extends over 16 amino acids. Germline assignment: CDR1 DFQATT and CDR2 SNEGSKA (reference sequence). With 0 bases removed from V and 3 bases from J, the gap between germline ends came to 17 bases. The CDR3 sequence: CSARDRGGESYYGYTF. DNA of the CDR3: TGCAGTGCTAGAGATCGGGGCGGCGAGTCCTACTATGGCTACACCTTC.

This clonotype was detected only a few times. The V call is TRBV15, the J call TRBJ2-3, with D possibly called TRBD1 or TRBD2 (6 bases each). Trimming removed 0 bases at V and 2 bases at J, with 12 bases between. The CDR3 runs to 16 residues. Germline V CDR1 and CDR2: LNHNV, YYDKDF (reference sequence). CDR3 sequence (DNA): TGTGCCACCAGCAGAGATGGAGGGGGTTACACAGATACGCAGTATTTT. This sequence encodes CATSRDGGGYTDTQYF.

This chain joins TRBV3-1 and TRBJ1-2; TRBD1 matches at 8 bases. This CDR3 contains 15 residues. J lost 11 bases, V lost 0 bases, and 11 bases had no gene match. Germline V gene lookup returns CDR1 LGHDT and CDR2 YNNKEL (reference sequence). CDR3 loop: CASSQEGTGNFGYTF. For the CDR3, the DNA is TGTGCCAGCAGCCAAGAAGGGACAGGCAACTTTGGGTACACCTTC.

This clonotype was found a few times. This chain uses TRBV29-1 with TRBJ2-5, with TRBD2 as a possible D gene (5 bases). V shed 5 bases and J shed 2 bases, with 12 bases lying between them. This CDR3 comprises 13 residues. Germline values: CDR1 SQVTM, CDR2 ANQGSEA. CDR3 sequence (DNA): TGCAGCGTTAACGGGGTCTCTCAAGAGACCCAGTACTTC. Translation gives CSVNGVSQETQYF.

This chain links TRBV27 with TRBJ1-5; D is uncertain. Germline loops: CDR1 MNHEY, CDR2 SMNVEV (reference sequence). The CDR3 extends over 14 amino acids. The germline V and J ends were trimmed by 0 bases and 6 bases, with 9 bases remaining between them. CDR3 residues: CASSLSVRGQPQHF. As DNA, the CDR3 is TGTGCCAGCAGTTTATCTGTGAGAGGTCAGCCCCAGCATTTT.

The chain employs TRBV19 and TRBJ2-5, with D perhaps being TRBD1 or TRBD2 (5 bases each). The CDR3 covers 14 residues. Germline V gene sequence: CDR1 LNHDA, CDR2 SQIVND (reference sequence). V lost 5 bases to trimming and J lost 7 bases, with 17 bases between them. CDR3 sequence: CASSSGTVRGTQYF. The CDR3 DNA sequence: TGTGCCAGTAGTTCTGGGACCGTGAGGGGGACCCAGTACTTC.

V and J are TRBV30 and TRBJ2-6; the D is unclear. In germline, CDR1 is GTSNPN, CDR2 SVGIG (reference sequence). The CDR3 extends over 12 amino acids. Trimming removed 6 bases from V and 2 bases from J, with 5 bases in between. The CDR3 reads CACKTGANVLTF. The CDR3 nucleotides are TGTGCCTGCAAGACTGGGGCCAACGTCCTGACTTTC.

This clonotype was seen more than once but under ten times. The V and J genes are TRBV7-6 and TRBJ2-7; TRBD1 matches at 9 bases. In germline, CDR1 is SGHVS, CDR2 FNYEAQ. V was pared by 7 bases and J by 5 bases, with 3 bases of the junction left unmatched. The CDR3 has 12 amino acids. CDR3 loop: CASKDRGHEQYF. Written as DNA, the CDR3 is TGTGCCAGCAAGGACAGGGGCCACGAGCAGTACTTC.

This clonotype has only a few counts. The J gene is TRBJ1-5, the V gene TRBV6-1, with a tentative D call TRBD1 (5 bases). CDR3 length equals 16 residues. In germline, CDR1 is MNHNS, CDR2 SASEGT. Trimming shortened V by 0 bases and J by 5 bases, and 14 bases separated the two germline ends. CDR3 residues: CASSEAGYRRYQPQHF. In nucleotides, the CDR3 is TGTGCCAGCAGTGAAGCAGGTTACAGGAGATATCAGCCCCAGCATTTT.

At least ten counts were recorded for this clonotype. This sequence joins TRBV20-1 and TRBJ1-1; no definite D call. The CDR3 has 12 residues. Germline CDR1 is DFQATT and CDR2 is SNEGSKA (reference sequence). Trimming shortened V by 2 bases and J by 1 base, and 5 bases separated the two germline ends. CDR3 sequence reads: CSARPQNTEAFF. The CDR3 bases are TGCAGTGCTAGACCACAGAACACTGAAGCTTTCTTT.

This chain links TRBV5-1 with TRBJ1-5, with a possible D match to TRBD1 (6 bases). V shed 4 bases and J shed 4 bases, with 15 bases lying between them. The germline CDR1 and CDR2 sequences are SGHRS and YFSETQ. The CDR3 is 15 amino acids. The CDR3 coding sequence is TGCGCCAGCAGCCCGGGGGCGCCCGGGAATCAGCCCCAGCATTTT. It yields the protein CASSPGAPGNQPQHF.

The chain links TRBV11-2 to TRBJ2-5; a possible D gene is TRBD1 (5 bases). Trimming cost V 0 bases and J 1 base, with 15 bases left between them. Germline CDR1 is SGHAT and CDR2 is FQNNGV. The CDR3 loop spans 17 amino acids. CDR3 loop: CASSLDLVQDTQETQYF. In nucleotides, the CDR3 is TGTGCCAGCAGCTTAGATCTTGTACAGGACACCCAAGAGACCCAGTACTTC.

The rearrangement links TRBV5-1 to TRBJ1-2, with D unclear. CDR3 size: 14 residues. CDR1 and CDR2 (germline): SGHRS, YFSETQ. V lost 0 bases, J lost 3 bases, and 9 bases lay in between. The CDR3 sequence: CASSLDRSHYGYTF. Here the CDR3 DNA reads TGCGCCAGCAGCTTGGACCGCAGTCACTATGGCTACACCTTC.